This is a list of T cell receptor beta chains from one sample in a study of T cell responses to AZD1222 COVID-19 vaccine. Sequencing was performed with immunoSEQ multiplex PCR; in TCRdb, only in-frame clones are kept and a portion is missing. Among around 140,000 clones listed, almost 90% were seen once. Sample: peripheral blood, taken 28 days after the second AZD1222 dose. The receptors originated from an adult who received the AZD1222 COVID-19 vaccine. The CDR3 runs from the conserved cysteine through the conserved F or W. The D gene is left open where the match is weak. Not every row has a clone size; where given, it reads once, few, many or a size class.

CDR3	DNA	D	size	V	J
CASRPANSPLHF	TGTGCCAGCCGACCGGCCAATTCACCCCTCCACTTT	-	-	TRBV12-3/TRBV12-4	TRBJ1-6
CASSVARGGGPNTGELFF	TGTGCCAGCAGCGTAGCCCGAGGCGGGGGACCGAACACCGGGGAGCTGTTTTTT	TRBD2	-	TRBV9	TRBJ2-2
CASSDLTVREGTDTQYF	TGTGCCAGTAGCGACCTGACCGTGCGGGAAGGGACAGATACGCAGTATTTT	-	-	TRBV19	TRBJ2-3
CAISDLRRGHIQYF	TGTGCCATCAGTGACCTCCGGAGGGGACACATTCAGTACTTC	-	-	TRBV10-3	TRBJ2-4
CASRPQGYGYTF	TGTGCCAGCAGGCCACAGGGGTACGGCTACACCTTC	TRBD1	-	TRBV7-9	TRBJ1-2
CASSLARTAGSYEQYF	TGCGCCAGCAGCTTGGCCAGAACGGCGGGCTCCTACGAGCAGTACTTC	-	-	TRBV5-1	TRBJ2-7
CASRKSFNYGSYTF	TGTGCCAGCAGGAAATCGTTTAACTATGGGAGCTACACCTTC	-	-	TRBV6-5	TRBJ1-2
CASSLTSQGGSYTF	TGTGCCAGCAGTTTGACGAGTCAAGGGGGCAGCTACACCTTC	TRBD1	-	TRBV28	TRBJ1-2
CASSPLPVSGSSYEQYF	TGTGCCAGCTCACCACTTCCGGTTAGCGGAAGCTCCTACGAGCAGTACTTC	-	-	TRBV18	TRBJ2-7
CASSVAGTKNTEAFF	TGTGCCAGCAGCGTAGCCGGGACAAAGAACACTGAAGCTTTCTTT	-	once	TRBV2	TRBJ1-1
CASSGMGQPQHF	TGTGCCAGCAGCGGGATGGGGCAGCCCCAGCATTTT	-	-	TRBV12-3/TRBV12-4	TRBJ1-5
CASSVGTGGLHF	TGTGCCAGCAGCGTGGGGACAGGGGGCTTGCATTTT	TRBD1	-	TRBV9	TRBJ1-5
CAIREGQGAEAFF	TGTGCCATCAGGGAGGGACAGGGAGCTGAAGCTTTCTTT	TRBD1	-	TRBV10-3	TRBJ1-1
CATQGQSTDTQYF	TGTGCCACCCAAGGACAAAGCACAGATACGCAGTATTTT	-	-	TRBV10-3	TRBJ2-3
CASRERGPYEQYF	TGTGCCAGCCGGGAAAGGGGGCCCTACGAGCAGTACTTC	TRBD1	-	TRBV6-5	TRBJ2-7
CAGRRDSSTGELFF	TGTGCCGGCCGACGGGACAGTTCCACCGGGGAGCTGTTTTTT	TRBD1	-	TRBV28	TRBJ2-2
CSVAQTSLNTEAFF	TGCAGCGTTGCCCAGACATCTCTGAACACTGAAGCTTTCTTT	-	-	TRBV29-1	TRBJ1-1
CASSPGSSVYEQYF	TGTGCCAGCAGCCCTGGGTCGTCCGTCTACGAGCAGTACTTC	-	once	TRBV5-4	TRBJ2-7
CAWSGRPERPLHF	TGTGCCTGGAGTGGACGCCCAGAGAGGCCCCTCCACTTT	-	-	TRBV30	TRBJ1-6
CASTDLSSYEQYF	TGTGCCAGCACGGACTTGAGCTCCTACGAGCAGTACTTC	-	once	TRBV28	TRBJ2-7
CASSADNEQFF	TGTGCCAGCAGCGCCGACAATGAGCAGTTCTTC	-	-	TRBV5-6	TRBJ2-1
CASRNTGHGNQPQHF	TGTGCCAGCAGAAATACAGGGCACGGCAATCAGCCCCAGCATTTT	-	once	TRBV28	TRBJ1-5
CASSVDRLLSGNEQFF	TGTGCCAGTAGTGTTGACAGATTATTATCCGGTAATGAGCAGTTCTTC	-	-	TRBV19	TRBJ2-1
CASSQDRVSPLHF	TGTGCCAGCAGCCAAGATCGGGTTTCACCCCTCCACTTT	-	-	TRBV14	TRBJ1-6
CVTRDGANYGYTF	TGTGTGACCCGGGACGGAGCTAACTATGGCTACACCTTC	-	-	TRBV6-6	TRBJ1-2
CASSFFGSRDTEAFF	TGTGCCAGCAGTTTTTTTGGATCGAGGGACACTGAAGCTTTCTTT	-	-	TRBV6-5	TRBJ1-1
CASSLYDRPYEQYF	TGTGCCAGCAGCTTGTACGACCGACCCTACGAGCAGTACTTC	-	-	TRBV5-6	TRBJ2-7
CASSLSGGAKQPQHF	TGTGCCAGCAGCCTCAGCGGGGGGGCGAAGCAGCCCCAGCATTTT	-	-	TRBV2	TRBJ1-5
CASSSGIPNYGYTF	TGCGCCAGCAGCTCCGGAATTCCTAACTATGGCTACACCTTC	-	-	TRBV5-1	TRBJ1-2
CASSPETGGRGTDTQYF	TGTGCCAGCAGCCCGGAGACAGGGGGTCGAGGGACAGATACGCAGTATTTT	TRBD1	-	TRBV11-3	TRBJ2-3
CASSLSVLAGVDTQYF	TGTGCCAGCAGCTTATCTGTACTAGCGGGAGTAGATACGCAGTATTTT	TRBD2	-	TRBV7-9	TRBJ2-3
CASSPLLTGELFF	TGTGCCAGCAGCCCCCTACTGACCGGGGAGCTGTTTTTT	-	-	TRBV7-3	TRBJ2-2
CASSITTGGDYEQYF	TGTGCCAGCAGTATAACTACAGGGGGGGACTACGAGCAGTACTTC	-	-	TRBV5-6	TRBJ2-7
CASSPLAEAFF	TGTGCCAGCAGCCCCCTGGCTGAAGCTTTCTTT	-	-	TRBV6-5	TRBJ1-1
CASSYLRTPYEQYF	TGTGCCAGCAGCTATTTAAGGACCCCCTACGAGCAGTACTTC	-	-	TRBV13	TRBJ2-7
CASSRRIGRGGTNEQFF	TGTGCCAGCAGCCGTAGAATAGGTAGGGGAGGGACCAATGAGCAGTTCTTC	TRBD2	-	TRBV7-2	TRBJ2-1
CATGRGEETQYF	TGTGCCACGGGGAGGGGGGAGGAGACCCAGTACTTC	-	-	TRBV6-5	TRBJ2-5
CASSRQGSNQPQHF	TGTGCCAGCAGCCGCCAGGGGAGCAATCAGCCCCAGCATTTT	-	-	TRBV7-9	TRBJ1-5
CATSALGPMNTGELFF	TGTGCCACCAGTGCCTTGGGACCTATGAACACCGGGGAGCTGTTTTTT	-	-	TRBV24-1	TRBJ2-2
CASSYRGRLNTEAFF	TGTGCCAGCAGTTACCGGGGGCGGCTGAACACTGAAGCTTTCTTT	-	-	TRBV6-5	TRBJ1-1
CASRRQGNSLYEQYF	TGTGCCAGCAGGCGACAGGGGAATTCCCTCTACGAGCAGTACTTC	TRBD1	few	TRBV28	TRBJ2-7
CASTSTGGYGYTF	TGTGCCAGCACCTCGACAGGGGGCTATGGCTACACCTTC	TRBD1	-	TRBV12-3/TRBV12-4	TRBJ1-2
CASSLVGVNEKLFF	TGCGCCAGCAGCTTGGTAGGGGTTAATGAAAAACTGTTTTTT	-	-	TRBV5-1	TRBJ1-4
CAWSPPTDEQYF	TGTGCCTGGAGTCCCCCCACTGACGAGCAGTACTTC	-	-	TRBV30	TRBJ2-7
CASSTRDSDNEQFF	TGTGCCAGCAGTACCCGGGACTCCGACAATGAGCAGTTCTTC	-	-	TRBV6-5	TRBJ2-1
CASSLRTGRNTEAFF	TGTGCCAGCAGTCTCCGGACAGGGCGGAACACTGAAGCTTTCTTT	TRBD1	-	TRBV28	TRBJ1-1
CASSPRAVASTDTQYF	TGTGCCAGCAGCCCACGAGCGGTGGCTAGCACAGATACGCAGTATTTT	-	-	TRBV7-3	TRBJ2-3
CASRAGTGTSEAFF	TGTGCCAGCAGAGCCGGGACAGGGACGTCTGAAGCTTTCTTT	TRBD1	few	TRBV6-4	TRBJ1-1
CASRRAELATTYEQYF	TGTGCCAGCAGGAGGGCGGAACTAGCGACCACCTACGAGCAGTACTTC	TRBD2	-	TRBV2	TRBJ2-7